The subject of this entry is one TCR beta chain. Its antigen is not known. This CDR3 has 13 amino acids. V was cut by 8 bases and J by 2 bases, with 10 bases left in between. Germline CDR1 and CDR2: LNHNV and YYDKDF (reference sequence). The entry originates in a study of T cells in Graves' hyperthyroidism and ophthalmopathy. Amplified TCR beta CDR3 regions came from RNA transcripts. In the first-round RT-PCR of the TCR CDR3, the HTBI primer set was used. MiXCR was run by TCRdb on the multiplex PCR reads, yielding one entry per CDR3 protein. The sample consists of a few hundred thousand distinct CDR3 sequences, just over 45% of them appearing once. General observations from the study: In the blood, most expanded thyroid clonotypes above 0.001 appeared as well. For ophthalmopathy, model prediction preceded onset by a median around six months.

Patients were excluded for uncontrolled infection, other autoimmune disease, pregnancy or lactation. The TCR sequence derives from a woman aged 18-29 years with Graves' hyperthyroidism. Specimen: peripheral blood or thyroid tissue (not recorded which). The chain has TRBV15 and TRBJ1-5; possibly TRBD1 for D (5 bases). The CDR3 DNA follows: TGTGCCACCCGCCGGGGGGGCAATCAGCCCCAGCATTTT. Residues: CATRRGGNQPQHF. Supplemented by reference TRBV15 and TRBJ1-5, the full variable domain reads DAMVIQNPRYQVTQFGKPVTLSCSQTLNHNVMYWYQQKSSQAPKLLFHYYDKDFNNEADTPDNFQSRRPNTSFCFLDIRSPGLGDTAMYLCATRRGGNQPQHFGDGTRLSIL.